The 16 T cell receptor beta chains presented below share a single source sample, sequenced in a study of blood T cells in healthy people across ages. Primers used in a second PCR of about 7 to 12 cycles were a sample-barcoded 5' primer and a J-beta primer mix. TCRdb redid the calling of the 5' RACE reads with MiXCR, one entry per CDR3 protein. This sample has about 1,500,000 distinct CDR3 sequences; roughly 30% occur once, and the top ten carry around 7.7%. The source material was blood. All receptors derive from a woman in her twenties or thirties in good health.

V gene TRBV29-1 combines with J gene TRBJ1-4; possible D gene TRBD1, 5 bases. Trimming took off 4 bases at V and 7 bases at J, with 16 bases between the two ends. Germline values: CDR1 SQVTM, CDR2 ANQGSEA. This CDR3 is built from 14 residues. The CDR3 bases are TGCAGCGTTGCCGGGGCCGATCAGGGTGAAAAACTGTTTTTT. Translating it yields CSVAGADQGEKLFF.

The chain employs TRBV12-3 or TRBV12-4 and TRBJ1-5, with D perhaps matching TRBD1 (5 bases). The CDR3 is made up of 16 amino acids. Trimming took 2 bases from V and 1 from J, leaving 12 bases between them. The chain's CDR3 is CASSLSSGGSNQPQHF. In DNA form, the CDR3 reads TGTGCCAGCAGTTTATCATCCGGGGGGAGCAATCAGCCCCAGCATTTT.

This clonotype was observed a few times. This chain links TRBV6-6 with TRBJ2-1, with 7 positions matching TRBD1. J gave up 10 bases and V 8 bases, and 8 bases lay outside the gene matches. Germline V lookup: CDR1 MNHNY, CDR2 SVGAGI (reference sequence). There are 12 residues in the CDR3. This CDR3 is CASGYLTGEQFF. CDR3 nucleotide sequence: TGTGCCAGCGGCTATTTGACAGGGGAGCAGTTCTTC.

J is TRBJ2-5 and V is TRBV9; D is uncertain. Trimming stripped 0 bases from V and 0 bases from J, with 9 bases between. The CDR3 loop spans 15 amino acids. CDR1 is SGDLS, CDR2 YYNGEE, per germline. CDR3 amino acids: CASSVGATDQETQYF. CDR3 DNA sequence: TGTGCCAGCAGCGTAGGGGCGACGGACCAAGAGACCCAGTACTTC.

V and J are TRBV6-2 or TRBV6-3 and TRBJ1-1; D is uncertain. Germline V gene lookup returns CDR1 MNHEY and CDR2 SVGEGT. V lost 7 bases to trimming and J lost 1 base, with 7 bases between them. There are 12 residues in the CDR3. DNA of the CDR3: TGTGCCAGCACCTGGCGGAACACTGAAGCTTTCTTT. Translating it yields CASTWRNTEAFF.

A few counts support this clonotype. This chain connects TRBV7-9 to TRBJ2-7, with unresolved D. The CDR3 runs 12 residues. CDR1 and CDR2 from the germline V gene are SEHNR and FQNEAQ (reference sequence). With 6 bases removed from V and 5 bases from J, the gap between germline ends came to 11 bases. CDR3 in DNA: TGTGCCAGCAGTTCTGTGGCCCACGAGCAGTACTTC. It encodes CASSSVAHEQYF.

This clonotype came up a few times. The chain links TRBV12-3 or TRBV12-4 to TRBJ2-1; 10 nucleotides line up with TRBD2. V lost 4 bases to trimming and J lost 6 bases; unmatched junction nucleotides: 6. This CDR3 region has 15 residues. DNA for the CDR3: TGTGCCAGCAGTTACAAGCGGGGGGGTTTCAATGAGCAGTTCTTC. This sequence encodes CASSYKRGGFNEQFF.

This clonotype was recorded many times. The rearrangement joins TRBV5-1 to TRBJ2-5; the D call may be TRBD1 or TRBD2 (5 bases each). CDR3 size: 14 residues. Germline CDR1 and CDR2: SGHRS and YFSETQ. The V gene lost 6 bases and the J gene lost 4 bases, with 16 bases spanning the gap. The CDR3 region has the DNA TGCGCCAGCACTGGGTGGGGGAGCGCAGAGACCCAGTACTTC. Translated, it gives CASTGWGSAETQYF.

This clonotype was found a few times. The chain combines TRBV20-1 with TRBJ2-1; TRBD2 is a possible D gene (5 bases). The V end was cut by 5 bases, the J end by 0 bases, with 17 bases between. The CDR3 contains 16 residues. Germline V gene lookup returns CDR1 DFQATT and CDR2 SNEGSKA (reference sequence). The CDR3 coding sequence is TGCAGTGCTGGACCTAGTGACTACGACTCCTACAATGAGCAGTTCTTC. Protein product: CSAGPSDYDSYNEQFF.

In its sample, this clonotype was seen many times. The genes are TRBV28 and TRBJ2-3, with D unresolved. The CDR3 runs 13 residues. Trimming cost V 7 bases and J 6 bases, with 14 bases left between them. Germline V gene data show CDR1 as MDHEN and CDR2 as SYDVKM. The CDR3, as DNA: TGTGCCAGCAACAGTTTCGATCTCGATACGCAGTATTTT. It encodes CASNSFDLDTQYF.

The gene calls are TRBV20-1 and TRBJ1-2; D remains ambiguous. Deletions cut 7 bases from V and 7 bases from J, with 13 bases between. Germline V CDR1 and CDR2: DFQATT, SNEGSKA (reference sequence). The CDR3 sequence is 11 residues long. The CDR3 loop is CSGAQKGGYTF. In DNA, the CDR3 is TGCAGTGGGGCGCAAAAGGGTGGCTACACCTTC.

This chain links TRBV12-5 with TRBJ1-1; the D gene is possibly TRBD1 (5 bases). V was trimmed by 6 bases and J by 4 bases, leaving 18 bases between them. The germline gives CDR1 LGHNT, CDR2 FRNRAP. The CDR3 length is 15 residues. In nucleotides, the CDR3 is TGTGCTAGTGGCCCCCCCCCTAGGGGTGGCACTGAAGCTTTCTTT. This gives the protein CASGPPPRGGTEAFF.

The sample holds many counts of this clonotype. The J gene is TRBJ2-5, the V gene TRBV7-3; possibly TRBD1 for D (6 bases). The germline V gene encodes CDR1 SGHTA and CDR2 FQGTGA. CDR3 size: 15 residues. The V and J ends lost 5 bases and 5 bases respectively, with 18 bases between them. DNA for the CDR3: TGTGCCAGCAGCGCCCAGGGGATCCAACAGGAGACCCAGTACTTC. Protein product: CASSAQGIQQETQYF.

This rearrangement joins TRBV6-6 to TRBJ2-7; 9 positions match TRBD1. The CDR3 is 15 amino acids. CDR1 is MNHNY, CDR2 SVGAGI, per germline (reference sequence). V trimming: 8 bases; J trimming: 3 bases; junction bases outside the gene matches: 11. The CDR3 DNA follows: TGTGCCAGCCGTTCGGACAGGGGAAGCTGCTACGAGCAGTACTTC. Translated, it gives CASRSDRGSCYEQYF.

CDR3 protein: CASTGYVIYNEQFF. CDR3 bases: TGTGCCAGCACCGGATATGTCATCTACAATGAGCAGTTCTTC. The V gene is TRBV28, the J gene TRBJ2-1; D is uncertain. V lost 7 bases to trimming and J lost 3 bases, with 13 bases between them. This CDR3 has 14 residues. Germline CDR1 is MDHEN and CDR2 is SYDVKM.

The CDR3 DNA reads as TGTGCCAGCGGGGGACAGAGTAATGAAAAACTGTTTTTT. It codes for CASGGQSNEKLFF. The gene calls are TRBV12-3 or TRBV12-4 and TRBJ1-4; 7 nucleotides match TRBD1. The junction had 4 bases not matched to a gene; V was cut back by 8 bases and J by 4 bases. The CDR3 length is 13 residues.